Only one count was recorded for the clone carrying this T cell receptor beta chain. The antigen is undetermined. This sample stems from a study of Ad26.COV2.S vaccination and SARS-CoV-2 variants. The wider study: Ad26.COV2.S shots went into the muscle once or twice, 56 days apart. General study findings and limits: The TCR breadth and depth analyses may have understated or missed part of the total T cell responses. Marked by substantial breadth, spike-specific CD8+ and CD4+ T cell responses were reportedly seen after vaccination.

The V gene's germline CDR1 is SGHVS and CDR2 FQNEAQ. Trimming stripped 1 base from V and 10 bases from J, with 11 bases between. CDR3 size: 13 residues. The protocol was immunoSEQ multiplex PCR, while the TCRdb copy is restricted to in-frame clones and leaves out a portion. The sample has about 680,000 clones, 89% seen once; the top ten hold about 1.5%. Treatment defined: around 19 received Ad26.COV2.S at low or high dose, single or two shots; roughly five received placebo; per-sample allocation not given. Material that was analyzed had been drawn on day 63 after the first vaccine or placebo injection.

V and J are TRBV7-8 and TRBJ2-1, with D perhaps TRBD2 (6 bases). This material consisted of peripheral blood, taken in a trial of Ad26.COV2.S vaccine versus placebo. This receptor was taken from a person between 18 and 59 years old who received the Ad26.COV2.S COVID-19 vaccine or a placebo. CDR3 amino acids: CASSLGDSREQFF. The DNA for the CDR3 is TGTGCCAGCAGCTTAGGGGACTCCCGAGAGCAGTTCTTC.